Shown below are 5 T cell receptor beta chains from a single sample sequenced in a study of neoadjuvant anti-PD-1 for oral cavity cancer. Using immunoSEQ multiplex PCR, the repertoire was profiled, and TCRdb retains in-frame clones only, with some absent. The sample shows tens of thousands of clones, 80% to 90% of them seen only once. Noted time point: after neoadjuvant nivolumab, at surgical resection. Here the sequenced sample was PBMCs, taken after nivolumab (anti-PD-1) treatment. Source of these receptors: a person aged 35-79 years with oral cavity squamous cell carcinoma.

V gene TRBV19 combines with J gene TRBJ1-5; maybe TRBD1 (5 bases). Deletions cut 4 bases from V and 7 bases from J, with 11 bases between. There are 13 residues in the CDR3. The germline V gene encodes CDR1 LNHDA and CDR2 SQIVND (reference sequence). CDR3 nucleotide sequence: TGTGCCAGTAGTAGGGGGAACGGGCAGCCCCAGCATTTT. It specifies CASSRGNGQPQHF.

This chain uses TRBV5-1 with TRBJ2-5; 11 bases are shared with TRBD2. This CDR3 is 15 amino acids long. J gave up 3 bases and V 4 bases, and 5 bases lay outside the gene matches. The germline CDR1 and CDR2 sequences are SGHRS and YFSETQ. The CDR3 region has the DNA TGCGCCAGCAGCCCCGGGACTAGCGGAGAAGAGACCCAGTACTTC. Amino acids: CASSPGTSGEETQYF.

This chain joins TRBV25-1 and TRBJ2-1; 14 bases are a match to TRBD2. V was clipped by 1 base and J by 3 bases; unmatched bases: 5. Germline V gene sequence: CDR1 MGHDK, CDR2 SYGVNS. The CDR3 contains 18 residues. Here the CDR3 reads CASSELGLAGVGYNEQFF. The CDR3 bases are TGTGCCAGCAGTGAATTGGGACTAGCGGGAGTGGGCTACAATGAGCAGTTCTTC. Using reference TRBV25-1 and TRBJ2-1 for the parts outside the CDR3, the full variable domain is EADIYQTPRYLVIGTGKKITLECSQTMGHDKMYWYQQDPGMELHLIHYSYGVNSTEKGDLSSESTVSRIRTEHFPLTLESARPSHTSQYLCASSELGLAGVGYNEQFFGPGTRLTVL.

V is TRBV6-1 and J is TRBJ2-2; D may correspond to TRBD1 or TRBD2 (5 bases each). The CDR3 is 14 residues long. The V end lost 2 bases, the J end lost 4 bases, and 8 bases lay between the germline ends. CDR1 and CDR2 from the germline V gene are MNHNS and SASEGT. The CDR3 loop is CASSEFGATGELFF. The CDR3 nucleotides are TGTGCCAGCAGTGAATTCGGGGCCACCGGGGAGCTGTTTTTT.

The chain links TRBV4-2 to TRBJ2-3, with 10 bases aligning to TRBD2. Germline V CDR1 and CDR2: LGHNA, YNFKEQ. V trimming: 0 bases; J trimming: 6 bases; junction bases outside the gene matches: 9. The CDR3 loop spans 17 amino acids. CDR3 residues: CASSQELASGSSDTQYF. CDR3 sequence (DNA): TGTGCCAGCAGCCAAGAGTTGGCTAGCGGGAGTTCGGATACGCAGTATTTT.